This T cell receptor (beta chain) was found in a study of shared clonotypes between healthy human individuals (dated by TCRdb to about 2020). Study-wide context: The cohort included three men and a couple of women between 18 and 49 years of age. For each donor, three plates each were used for CD4 naive and CD4 memory, two plates were used for CD8 naive, and one plate was used for CD8 memory. Per donor, leukapheresis produced somewhere between about 0.8 and 9.5 billion PBMCs. Different laboratories and diverse techniques were used to prepare libraries and sequence TCR repertoires, to increase sequencing depth and limit assay-specific biases. Blood TCR repertoires of four to six healthy adults were deeply sequenced to estimate repertoire size and the extent of clonotype sharing between individuals.

Notes on this clone: Its antigen is not yet known. Base quality data are lacking; no much larger clone is found one base away.

CD8 naive samples consisted of CD45RO-negative cells that were positively selected for CCR7, yielding a CD45RA+CCR7+ population without TemRA cells. Donors were healthy HIV-negative adults with no recently reported acute infections or vaccinations. Every donor was a Caucasian adult living in Nashville, Tennessee, USA. After blood collection by leukapheresis, PBMCs were isolated using Ficoll-Histopaque density gradient centrifugation and then cryopreserved in the vapor phase of liquid nitrogen. Analytical flow cytometry was used to check the purity and quantity of every magnetically sorted T cell population. Each sorted fraction had its genomic DNA isolated and then quantified by UV absorbance on a Nanodrop 2000c. After removal of 1 base from V and 3 bases from J, the junction retains 7 bases not matched to a gene. Inclusive of the bounding cysteine and phenylalanine, the CDR3 is 16 residues long. Only the CDR3 portion is preserved as DNA: 48 bases, with reading frame beginning at the first base. The CDR1 and CDR2 encoded by the germline V gene are SGHDT and YYEEEE.

What the research found in general, with its limitations: Naive subsets generally had larger estimated clonotype richness than memory subsets. Pairwise subsampling led to the expectation that sequencing depth would affect the degree of clonotype sharing among donors. Sharing across several donors was observed for around 4.8% of naive CD4, 3% to 4% of naive CD8, over 2% of memory CD4, and around 0.4% of memory CD8 clonotypes. Higher generation probabilities were observed for clonotypes shared by all four sorted-subset donors than for non-shared clonotypes. Incomplete sequencing was indicated by rarefaction of sorted-subset datasets, despite the large sequencing depth. Sampling was limited to blood, and TCR repertoires in tissue likely differ from TCR repertoires in blood. Because the study included only a small number of donors, the genetic and exposure-history diversity represented was limited.

Using the deep immunoSEQ assay, multiplex PCR amplified TCR CDR3 regions from genomic DNA. Extracted genomic DNA from each cell subset was distributed evenly across all wells of several immunoSEQ 96-well plates, and each plate was treated as a replicate. Each replicate PCR for sorted subsets received approximately 220 ng genomic DNA, equal to about 29,000 T cell genomes. The purified libraries were quantified using a Qubit 3.0 fluorometer, sized with a Bioanalyzer 2100, and then quantified again using the KAPA Library Quantification kit. Every immunoSEQ 96-well plate was sequenced on a dedicated single-read 150-cycle Illumina NextSeq 550 flow cell. Per the source publication's procedure: The immunoSEQ output contained only junctional sequences without quality scores, so filtering could not match that applied to full-length reads. Sequences were annotated with PyIR, a Python wrapper for IgBLAST v1.9, using IMGT germline references to assign V/J genes and CDR3. Reads were filtered out if the reads had weak V/J assignments (E-value above 1e-6), no CDR3, stop codons, out-of-frame junctions, or ambiguous translated residues. A V3J clonotype was defined by an identical inferred V gene, J gene, and CDR3 amino acid sequence. Percentage overlap between repertoires was computed as shared unique clonotypes divided by the size of the smaller repertoire. Richness of each repertoire was evaluated using RTK rarefaction, the Chao1 estimator, and Recon v2.1 estimates of unobserved clonotypes. For all TCRbeta clonotypes obtained by the gDNA method from four donors, generation probabilities were computed with OLGA. The table was pulled from immuneACCESS by TCRdb, which kept in-frame rearrangements only. Such tables lose some clones; where checked, under half of the loss comes from unresolved V genes, and the rest has no known cause. That table is the source of V, J and clone size, and D and trimming were worked out from the DNA. This sample is represented by roughly 550,000 clones; around 95% of them were singletons. 0.095% to 0.12% of the sample rests with the top ten.

The source material was naive CD8+ T cells sorted from blood. The label giving this sample's cell subset or site can be read as: CD45RA+CCR7+. The V gene is TRBV5-6 and the J gene is TRBJ2-1, with TRBD2 identical over 7 junction bases. The TCR sequence derives from a woman in her twenties or thirties in good health. The CDR3 loop reads CASSLSLAVLYNEQFF. The nucleotide sequence is TGTGCCAGCAGCTTGAGTCTAGCGGTACTCTACAATGAGCAGTTCTTC.